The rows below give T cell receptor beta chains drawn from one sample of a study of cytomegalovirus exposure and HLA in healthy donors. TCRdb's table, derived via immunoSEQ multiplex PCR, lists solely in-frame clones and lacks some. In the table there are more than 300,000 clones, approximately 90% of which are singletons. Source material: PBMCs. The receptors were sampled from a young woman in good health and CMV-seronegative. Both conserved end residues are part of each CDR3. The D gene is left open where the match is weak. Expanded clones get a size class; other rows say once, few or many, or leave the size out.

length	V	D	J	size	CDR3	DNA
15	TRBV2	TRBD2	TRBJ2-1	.	CASSVGAGGRGEQFF	TGTGCCAGCAGTGTGGGAGCGGGAGGTCGGGGTGAGCAGTTCTTC
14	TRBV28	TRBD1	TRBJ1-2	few	CASGGPGQGYGYTF	TGTGCCAGCGGGGGACCGGGACAGGGATATGGCTACACCTTC
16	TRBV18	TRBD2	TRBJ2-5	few	CASSPSGLAGGETQYF	TGTGCCAGCTCACCGTCGGGACTAGCGGGAGGAGAGACCCAGTACTTC
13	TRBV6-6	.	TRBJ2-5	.	CASSYTGQETQYF	TGTGCCAGCAGTTACACAGGGCAAGAGACCCAGTACTTC
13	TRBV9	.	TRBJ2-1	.	CASSAPSGGEQFF	TGTGCCAGCAGCGCACCATCGGGGGGCGAGCAGTTCTTC
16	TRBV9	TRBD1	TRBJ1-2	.	CASSLQQGVTNYGYTF	TGTGCCAGCAGTCTACAACAGGGGGTAACTAACTATGGCTACACCTTC
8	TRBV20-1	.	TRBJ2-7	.	CSASRQYF	TGCAGTGCTAGCAGACAGTACTTC
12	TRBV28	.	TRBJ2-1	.	CASSDSLNEQFF	TGTGCCAGCAGTGACAGTCTCAATGAGCAGTTCTTC
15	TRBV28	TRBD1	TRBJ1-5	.	CASSRQGALNQPQHF	TGTGCCAGCAGTCGACAGGGGGCCCTCAATCAGCCCCAGCATTTT
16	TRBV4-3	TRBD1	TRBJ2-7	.	CASSQDRGTEAYEQYF	TGCGCCAGCAGCCAAGATCGAGGGACAGAAGCCTACGAGCAGTACTTC
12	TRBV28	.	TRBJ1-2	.	CASSFPRYGYTF	TGTGCCAGCAGTTTTCCGAGGTATGGCTACACCTTC
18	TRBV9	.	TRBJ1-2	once	CASSVGGAGALSNYGYTF	TGTGCCAGCAGCGTAGGTGGGGCAGGGGCCCTTTCGAACTATGGCTACACCTTC
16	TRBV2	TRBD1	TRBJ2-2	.	CASSAGTGGAREELFF	TGTGCCAGCAGTGCAGGGACAGGGGGGGCTCGTGAGGAGCTGTTTTTT
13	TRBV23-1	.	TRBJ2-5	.	CASSHRDGETQYF	TGCGCCAGCAGTCATCGGGATGGGGAGACCCAGTACTTC
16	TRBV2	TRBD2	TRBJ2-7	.	CASSASLAGGAYEQYF	TGTGCCAGCAGTGCCTCGCTAGCGGGCGGGGCCTACGAGCAGTACTTC
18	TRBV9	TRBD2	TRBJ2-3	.	CASSVGGASGRATDTQYF	TGTGCCAGCAGCGTAGGGGGGGCTAGCGGGAGGGCCACAGATACGCAGTATTTT
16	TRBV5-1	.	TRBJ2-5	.	CASSLGYGGGMETQYF	TGCGCCAGCAGCTTGGGATACGGAGGGGGCATGGAGACCCAGTACTTC
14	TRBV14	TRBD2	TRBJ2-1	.	CASSQGQREPRQFF	TGTGCCAGCAGCCAAGGGCAGCGGGAGCCCCGTCAGTTCTTC
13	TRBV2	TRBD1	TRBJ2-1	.	CASTGGLNNEQFF	TGTGCCAGCACAGGGGGTTTGAACAATGAGCAGTTCTTC
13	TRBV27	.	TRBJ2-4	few	CASSWQGGYIQYF	TGTGCCAGCAGTTGGCAGGGTGGATACATTCAGTACTTC
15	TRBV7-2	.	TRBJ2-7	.	CASSLEPRLSTEQYF	TGTGCCAGCAGCTTAGAACCTAGGCTCTCAACCGAGCAGTACTTC
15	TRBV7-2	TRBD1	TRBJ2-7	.	CASSLQGQGSYEQYF	TGTGCCAGCAGCCTACAGGGGCAAGGGAGCTACGAGCAGTACTTC